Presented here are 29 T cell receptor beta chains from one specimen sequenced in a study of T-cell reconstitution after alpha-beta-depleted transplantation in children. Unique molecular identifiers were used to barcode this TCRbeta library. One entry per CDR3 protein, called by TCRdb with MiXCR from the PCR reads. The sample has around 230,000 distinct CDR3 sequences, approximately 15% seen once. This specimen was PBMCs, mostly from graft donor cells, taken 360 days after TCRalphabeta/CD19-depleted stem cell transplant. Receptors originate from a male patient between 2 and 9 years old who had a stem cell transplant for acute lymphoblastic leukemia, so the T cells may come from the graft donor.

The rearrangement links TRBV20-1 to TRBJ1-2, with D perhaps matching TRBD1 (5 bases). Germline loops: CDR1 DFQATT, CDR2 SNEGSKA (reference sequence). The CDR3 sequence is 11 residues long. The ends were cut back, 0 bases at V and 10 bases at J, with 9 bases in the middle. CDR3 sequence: CSAREGLDYTF. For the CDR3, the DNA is TGCAGTGCTAGAGAGGGGCTAGACTACACCTTC.

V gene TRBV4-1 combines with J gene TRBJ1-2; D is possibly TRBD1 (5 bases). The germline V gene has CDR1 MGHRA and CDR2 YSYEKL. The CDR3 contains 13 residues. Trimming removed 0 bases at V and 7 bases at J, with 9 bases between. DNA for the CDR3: TGCGCCAGCAGCCAAGAGGGGGACCTTGGCTACACCTTC. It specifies CASSQEGDLGYTF.

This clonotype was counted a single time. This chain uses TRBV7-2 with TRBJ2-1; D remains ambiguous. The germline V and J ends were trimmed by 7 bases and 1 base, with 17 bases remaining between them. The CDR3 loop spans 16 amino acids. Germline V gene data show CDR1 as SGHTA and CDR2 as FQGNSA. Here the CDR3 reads CASNPETVWSYNEQFF. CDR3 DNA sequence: TGTGCCAGCAACCCCGAAACTGTATGGTCCTACAATGAGCAGTTCTTC.

CDR3 in DNA: TGCGCCAGCAGCCAAGGACAGGAAAGAGAGACCCAGTACTTC. Its protein is CASSQGQERETQYF. V gene TRBV4-3 combines with J gene TRBJ2-5, with a tentative D call TRBD1 (6 bases). CDR1 is LGHNA, CDR2 YSLEER, per germline. This CDR3 is 14 amino acids long. V was clipped by 1 base and J by 4 bases, with 10 bases between them.

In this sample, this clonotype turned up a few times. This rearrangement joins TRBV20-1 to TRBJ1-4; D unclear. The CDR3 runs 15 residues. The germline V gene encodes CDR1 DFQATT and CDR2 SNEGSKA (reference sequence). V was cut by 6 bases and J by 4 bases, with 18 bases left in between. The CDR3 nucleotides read TGCAGTGCCACCCGGGGTCCGAAGGTTAATGAAAAACTGTTTTTT. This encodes CSATRGPKVNEKLFF.

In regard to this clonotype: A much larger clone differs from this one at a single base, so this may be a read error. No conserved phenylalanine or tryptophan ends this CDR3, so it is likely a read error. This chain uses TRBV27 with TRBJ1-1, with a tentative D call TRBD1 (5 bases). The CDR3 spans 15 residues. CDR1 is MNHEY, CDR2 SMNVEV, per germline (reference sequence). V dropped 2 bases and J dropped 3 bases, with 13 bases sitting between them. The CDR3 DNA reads TGTGCCAGCAGTTTAGTTCGGGGACGTCACACTGAAGCTTTCGTT. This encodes CASSLVRGRHTEAFV.

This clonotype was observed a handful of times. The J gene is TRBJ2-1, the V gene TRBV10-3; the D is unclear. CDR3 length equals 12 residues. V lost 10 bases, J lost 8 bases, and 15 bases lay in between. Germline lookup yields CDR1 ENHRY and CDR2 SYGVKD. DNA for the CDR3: TGTGCCACCCTCAGCTCGGGTCATGAGCAGTTCTTC. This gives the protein CATLSSGHEQFF.

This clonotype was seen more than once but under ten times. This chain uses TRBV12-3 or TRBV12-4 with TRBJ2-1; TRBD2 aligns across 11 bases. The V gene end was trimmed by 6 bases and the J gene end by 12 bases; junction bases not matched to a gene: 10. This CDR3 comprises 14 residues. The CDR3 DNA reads TGTGCCAGCAGCCGAGGACTAGCGGGTGTGCGGCAGTTCTTC. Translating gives CASSRGLAGVRQFF.

The CDR3 is CASSPGSNTEAFF. Written as DNA, the CDR3 is TGCGCCAGCAGCCCCGGGTCTAACACTGAAGCTTTCTTT. J is TRBJ1-1 and V is TRBV5-1; no firm D call. This CDR3 contains 13 residues. The V and J ends lost 4 bases and 2 bases respectively, with 9 bases between them. The germline gives CDR1 SGHRS, CDR2 YFSETQ. Full variable domain (remainder filled in from reference TRBV5-1 and TRBJ1-1): KAGVTQTPRYLIKTRGQQVTLSCSPISGHRSVSWYQQTPGQGLQFLFEYFSETQRNKGNFPGRFSGRQFSNSRSEMNVSTLELGDSALYLCASSPGSNTEAFFGQGTRLTVV.

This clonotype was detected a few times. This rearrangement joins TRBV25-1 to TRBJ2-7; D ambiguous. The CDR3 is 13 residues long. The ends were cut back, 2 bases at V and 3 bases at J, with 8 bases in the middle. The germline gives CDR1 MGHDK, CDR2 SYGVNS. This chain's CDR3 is CASSEALNYEQYF. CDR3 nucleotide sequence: TGTGCCAGCAGTGAAGCCTTAAACTACGAGCAGTACTTC.

The DNA of the CDR3 is TGTGCCAGCAGTTCCTACCGACGGCCCGATAACTATGGCTACACCTTC. Protein sequence: CASSSYRRPDNYGYTF. The chain uses TRBV27 and TRBJ1-2; D remains ambiguous. Germline V gene sequence: CDR1 MNHEY, CDR2 SMNVEV (reference sequence). V lost 4 bases and J lost 1, with 16 bases in between. The CDR3 runs to 16 residues.

The CDR3 region is CASRGLADYNEQFF. For the CDR3, the DNA is TGTGCCAGCAGGGGACTAGCGGACTACAATGAGCAGTTCTTC. The chain uses TRBV6-2 or TRBV6-3 and TRBJ2-1; 11 positions agree with TRBD2. Germline assignment: CDR1 MNHEY and CDR2 SVGEGT. The CDR3 consists of 14 residues. The trim removed 6 bases at V and 3 bases at J, leaving 1 base unmatched.

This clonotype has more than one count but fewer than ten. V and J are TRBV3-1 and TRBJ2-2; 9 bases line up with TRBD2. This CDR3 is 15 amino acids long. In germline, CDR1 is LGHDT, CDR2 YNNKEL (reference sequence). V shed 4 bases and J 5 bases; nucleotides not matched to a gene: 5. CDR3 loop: CASSRGTSITGELFF. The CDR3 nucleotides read TGTGCCAGCAGCCGAGGGACTAGCATAACCGGGGAGCTGTTTTTT.

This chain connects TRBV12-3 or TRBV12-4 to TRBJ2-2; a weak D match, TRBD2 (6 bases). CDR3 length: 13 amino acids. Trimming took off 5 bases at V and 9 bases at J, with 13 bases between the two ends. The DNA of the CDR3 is TGTGCCAGCAGTCGACTAGGAGGGTGGGAGCTGTTTTTT. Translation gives CASSRLGGWELFF.

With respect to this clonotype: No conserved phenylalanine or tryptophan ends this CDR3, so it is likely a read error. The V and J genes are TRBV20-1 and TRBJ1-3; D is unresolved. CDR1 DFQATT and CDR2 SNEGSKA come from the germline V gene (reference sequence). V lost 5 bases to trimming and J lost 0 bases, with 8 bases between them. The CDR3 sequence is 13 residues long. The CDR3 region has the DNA TGCAGTGCTTGGACGGGCTCTGGAAACACCATATATTCT. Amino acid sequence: CSAWTGSGNTIYS.

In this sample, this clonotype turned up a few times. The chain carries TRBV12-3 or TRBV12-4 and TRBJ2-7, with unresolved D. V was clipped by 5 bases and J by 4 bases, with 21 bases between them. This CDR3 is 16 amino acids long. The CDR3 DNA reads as TGTGCCAGCAGTGCTACACCTAGTGCACTTCCTTACGAGCAGTACTTC. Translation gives CASSATPSALPYEQYF.

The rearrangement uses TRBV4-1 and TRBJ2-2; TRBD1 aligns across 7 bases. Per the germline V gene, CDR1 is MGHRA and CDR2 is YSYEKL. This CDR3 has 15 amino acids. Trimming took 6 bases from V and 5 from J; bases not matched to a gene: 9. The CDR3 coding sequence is TGCGCCAGCAGTCAAACAGGGGCGGCTACCGGGGAGCTGTTTTTT. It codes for CASSQTGAATGELFF.

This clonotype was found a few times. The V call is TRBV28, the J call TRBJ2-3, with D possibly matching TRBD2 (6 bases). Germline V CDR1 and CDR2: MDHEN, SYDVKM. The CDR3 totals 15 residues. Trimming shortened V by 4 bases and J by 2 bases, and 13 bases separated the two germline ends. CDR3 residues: CASSSSAGPTDTQYF. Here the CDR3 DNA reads TGTGCCAGCAGTTCGTCCGCGGGACCCACAGATACGCAGTATTTT.

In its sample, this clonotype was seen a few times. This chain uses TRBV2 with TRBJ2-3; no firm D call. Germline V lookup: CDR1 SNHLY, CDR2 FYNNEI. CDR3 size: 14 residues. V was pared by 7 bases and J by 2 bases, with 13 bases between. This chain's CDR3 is CASKYGSNTDTQYF. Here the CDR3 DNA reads TGTGCCAGCAAATACGGTAGCAACACAGATACGCAGTATTTT.

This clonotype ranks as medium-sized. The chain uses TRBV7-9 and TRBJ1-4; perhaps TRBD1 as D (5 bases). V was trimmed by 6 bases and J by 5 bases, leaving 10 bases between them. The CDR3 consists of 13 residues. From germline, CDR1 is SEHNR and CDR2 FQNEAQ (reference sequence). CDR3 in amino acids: CASRRGGNEKLFF. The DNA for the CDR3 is TGTGCCAGCAGAAGGGGTGGGAATGAAAAACTGTTTTTT.

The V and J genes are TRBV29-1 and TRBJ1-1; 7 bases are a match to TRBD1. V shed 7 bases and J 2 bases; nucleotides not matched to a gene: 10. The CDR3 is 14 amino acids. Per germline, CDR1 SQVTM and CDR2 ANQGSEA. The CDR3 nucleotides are TGCAGCGGATGGACAGGAGAATTCAACACTGAAGCTTTCTTT. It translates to CSGWTGEFNTEAFF.

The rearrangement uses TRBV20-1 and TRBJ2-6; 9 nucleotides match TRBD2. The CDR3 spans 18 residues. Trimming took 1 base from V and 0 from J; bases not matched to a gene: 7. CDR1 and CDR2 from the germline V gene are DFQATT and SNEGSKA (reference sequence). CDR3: CSARVERGAVSGANVLTF. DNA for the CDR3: TGCAGTGCTAGAGTAGAGCGGGGGGCCGTCTCTGGGGCCAACGTCCTGACTTTC.

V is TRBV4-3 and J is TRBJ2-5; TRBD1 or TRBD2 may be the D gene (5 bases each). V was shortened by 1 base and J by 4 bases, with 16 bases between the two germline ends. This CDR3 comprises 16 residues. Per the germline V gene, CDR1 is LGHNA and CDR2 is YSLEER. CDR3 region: CASSQALRDPPETQYF. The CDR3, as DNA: TGCGCCAGCAGCCAAGCCCTTAGGGACCCCCCAGAGACCCAGTACTTC.

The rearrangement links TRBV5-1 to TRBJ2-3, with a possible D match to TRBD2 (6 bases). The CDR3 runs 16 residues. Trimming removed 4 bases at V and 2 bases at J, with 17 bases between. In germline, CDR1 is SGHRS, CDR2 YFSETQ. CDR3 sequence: CASSPGLMRYTDTQYF. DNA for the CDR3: TGCGCCAGCAGCCCGGGACTCATGAGGTACACAGATACGCAGTATTTT.

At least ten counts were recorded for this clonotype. The DNA of the CDR3 is TGCGCCAGCGCAGACCGGGCAGATACGCAGTATTTT. It is translated as CASADRADTQYF. V usage is TRBV10-2 and J usage is TRBJ2-3; D is unclear. The V end was cut by 8 bases, the J end by 4 bases, with 10 bases between. The CDR3 runs 12 residues. Germline V gene lookup returns CDR1 WSHSY and CDR2 SAAADI.

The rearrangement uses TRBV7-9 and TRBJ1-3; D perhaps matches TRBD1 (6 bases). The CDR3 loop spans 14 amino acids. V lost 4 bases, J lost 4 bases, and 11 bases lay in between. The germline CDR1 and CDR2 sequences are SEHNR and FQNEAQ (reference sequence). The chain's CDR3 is CASSSDSYGNTIYF. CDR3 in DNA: TGTGCCAGCAGCTCGGACAGCTACGGAAACACCATATATTTT.

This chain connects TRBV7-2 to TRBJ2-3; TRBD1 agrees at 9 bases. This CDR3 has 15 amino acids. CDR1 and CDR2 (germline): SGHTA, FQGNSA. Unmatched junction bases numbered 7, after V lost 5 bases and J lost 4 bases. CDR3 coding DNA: TGTGCCAGCAGCCCTGACAGGGGGAGGTCAGATACGCAGTATTTT. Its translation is CASSPDRGRSDTQYF.

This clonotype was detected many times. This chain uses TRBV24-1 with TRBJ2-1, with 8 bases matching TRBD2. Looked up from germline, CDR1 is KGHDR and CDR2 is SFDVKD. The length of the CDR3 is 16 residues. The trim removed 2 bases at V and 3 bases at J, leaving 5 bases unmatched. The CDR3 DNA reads TGTGCCACCAGTGATTCGAAGCGGGGGCTCTACAATGAGCAGTTCTTC. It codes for CATSDSKRGLYNEQFF.

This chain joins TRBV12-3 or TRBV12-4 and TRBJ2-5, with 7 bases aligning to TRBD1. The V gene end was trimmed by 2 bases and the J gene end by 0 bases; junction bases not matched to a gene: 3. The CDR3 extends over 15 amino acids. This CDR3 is CASSLPGTDQETQYF. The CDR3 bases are TGTGCCAGCAGTTTACCCGGGACAGACCAAGAGACCCAGTACTTC.